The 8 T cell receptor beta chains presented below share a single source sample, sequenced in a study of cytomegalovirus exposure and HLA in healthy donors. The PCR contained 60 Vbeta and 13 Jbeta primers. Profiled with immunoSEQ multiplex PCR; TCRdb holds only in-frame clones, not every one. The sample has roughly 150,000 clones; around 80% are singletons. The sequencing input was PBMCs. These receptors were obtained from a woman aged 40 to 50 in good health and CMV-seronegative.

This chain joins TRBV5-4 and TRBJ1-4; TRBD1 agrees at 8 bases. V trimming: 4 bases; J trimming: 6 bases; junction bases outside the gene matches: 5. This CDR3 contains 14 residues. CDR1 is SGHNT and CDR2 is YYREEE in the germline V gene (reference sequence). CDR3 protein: CASSPQGADEKLFF. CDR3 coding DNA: TGTGCCAGCAGCCCCCAGGGGGCGGATGAAAAACTGTTTTTT.

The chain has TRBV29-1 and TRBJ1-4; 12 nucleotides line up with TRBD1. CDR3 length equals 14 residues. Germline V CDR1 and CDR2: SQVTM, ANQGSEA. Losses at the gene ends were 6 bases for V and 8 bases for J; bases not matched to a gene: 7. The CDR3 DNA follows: TGCAGCGTCTTCTTCGGGACAGGGGGCGAAAAACTGTTTTTT. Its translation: CSVFFGTGGEKLFF. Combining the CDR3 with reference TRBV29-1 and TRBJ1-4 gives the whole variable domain SAVISQKPSRDICQRGTSLTIQCQVDSQVTMMFWYRQQPGQSLTLIATANQGSEATYESGFVIDKFPISRPNLTFSTLTVSNMSPEDSSIYLCSVFFGTGGEKLFFGSGTQLSVL.

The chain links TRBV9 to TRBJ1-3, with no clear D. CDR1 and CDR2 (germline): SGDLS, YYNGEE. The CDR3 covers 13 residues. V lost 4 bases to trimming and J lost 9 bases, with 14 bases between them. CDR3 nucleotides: TGTGCCAGCAGCCCCAGCGACGGCGGCACCATATATTTT. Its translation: CASSPSDGGTIYF.

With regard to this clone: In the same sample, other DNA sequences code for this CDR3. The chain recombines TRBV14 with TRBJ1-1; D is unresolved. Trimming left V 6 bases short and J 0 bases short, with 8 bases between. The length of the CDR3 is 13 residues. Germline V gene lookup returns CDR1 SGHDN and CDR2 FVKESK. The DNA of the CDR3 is TGTGCCAGCAGTCCTACAGTGAACACTGAAGCTTTCTTT. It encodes CASSPTVNTEAFF.

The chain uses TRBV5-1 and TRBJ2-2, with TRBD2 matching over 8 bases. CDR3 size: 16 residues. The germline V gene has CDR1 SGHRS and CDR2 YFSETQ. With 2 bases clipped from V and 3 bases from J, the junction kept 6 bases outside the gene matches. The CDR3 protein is CASSFSAGVDTGELFF. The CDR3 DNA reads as TGCGCCAGCAGCTTCTCAGCGGGAGTGGACACCGGGGAGCTGTTTTTT.

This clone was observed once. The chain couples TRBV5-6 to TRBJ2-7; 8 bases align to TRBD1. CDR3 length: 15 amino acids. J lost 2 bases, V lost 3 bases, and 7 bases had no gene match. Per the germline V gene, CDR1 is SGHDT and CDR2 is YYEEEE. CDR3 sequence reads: CASSSSGTGTYEQYF. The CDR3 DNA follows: TGTGCCAGCAGCTCCTCTGGGACAGGTACCTACGAGCAGTACTTC.

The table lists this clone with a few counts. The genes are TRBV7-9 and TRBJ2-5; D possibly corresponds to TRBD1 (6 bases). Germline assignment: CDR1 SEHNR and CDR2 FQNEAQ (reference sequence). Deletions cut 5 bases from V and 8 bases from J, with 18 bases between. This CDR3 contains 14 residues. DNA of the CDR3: TGTGCCAGCAGCCCAGATGGGGGCCAGGCAACCCAGTACTTC. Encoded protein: CASSPDGGQATQYF. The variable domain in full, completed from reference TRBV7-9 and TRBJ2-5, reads DTGVSQNPRHKITKRGQNVTFRCDPISEHNRLYWYRQTLGQGPEFLTYFQNEAQLEKSRLLSDRFSAERPKGSFSTLEIQRTEQGDSAMYLCASSPDGGQATQYFGPGTRLLVL.

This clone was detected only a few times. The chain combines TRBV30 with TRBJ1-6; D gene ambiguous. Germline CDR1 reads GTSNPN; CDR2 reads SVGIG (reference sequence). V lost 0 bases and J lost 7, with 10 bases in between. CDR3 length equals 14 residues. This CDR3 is CAWSVEQPNSPLHF. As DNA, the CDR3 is TGTGCCTGGAGTGTCGAACAGCCCAATTCACCCCTCCACTTT.